The 25 T cell receptor beta chains reported below all come from one sample, sequenced in a study of T cell changes during pregnancy in multiple sclerosis. Method: immunoSEQ multiplex PCR; TCRdb's copy keeps in-frame clones and lacks some. The sample comprises under 95,000 clones, over 85% of which are singletons, and 2% rests with the top ten. The material was peripheral blood, obtained in the second trimester of pregnancy. The source is a female donor with multiple sclerosis, enrolled in a pregnancy study.

This rearrangement joins TRBV2 to TRBJ2-7; TRBD2 might be the D (6 bases). The CDR3 is 15 residues long. Trimming stripped 7 bases from V and 4 bases from J, with 20 bases between. Per the germline V gene, CDR1 is SNHLY and CDR2 is FYNNEI. CDR3 DNA sequence: TGTGCCAGCAACGGCGGGCCGGATGGGGGGTACGAGCAGTACTTC. Protein product: CASNGGPDGGYEQYF.

The rearrangement links TRBV29-1 to TRBJ1-4, with D perhaps matching TRBD1 (5 bases). The CDR3 spans 12 residues. Germline-derived CDR1 and CDR2 are SQVTM and ANQGSEA. Trimming took 4 bases from V and 12 from J, leaving 15 bases between them. In DNA, the CDR3 is TGCAGCGTTGCCCAGGGTCCGGCGCAACTGTTTTTT. Encoded protein: CSVAQGPAQLFF. The full variable domain, rest sourced from reference TRBV29-1 and TRBJ1-4, is SAVISQKPSRDICQRGTSLTIQCQVDSQVTMMFWYRQQPGQSLTLIATANQGSEATYESGFVIDKFPISRPNLTFSTLTVSNMSPEDSSIYLCSVAQGPAQLFFGSGTQLSVL.

This rearrangement joins TRBV21-1 to TRBJ2-5; TRBD2, the D gene given by the table, was not confirmed from the DNA. TRBV21-1 is a pseudogene. This CDR3 has 18 residues. CDR3 sequence reads: CASSKARRAGESQETQYF. The CDR3 region has the DNA TGTGCCAGCAGCAAAGCACGTCGGGCGGGGGAGTCCCAAGAGACCCAGTACTTC.

The rearrangement uses TRBV10-3 and TRBJ2-5; 12 bases line up with TRBD2. V was clipped by 2 bases and J by 4 bases; unmatched bases: 2. Germline V CDR1 and CDR2: ENHRY, SYGVKD. The length of the CDR3 is 15 residues. The CDR3 region is CAISETSGGLETQYF. CDR3 sequence (DNA): TGTGCCATCAGTGAGACTAGCGGGGGGTTAGAGACCCAGTACTTC.

The CDR3 spells CASSFEAGRETQYF. In nucleotides, the CDR3 is TGTGCCAGCAGCTTCGAGGCGGGTAGAGAGACCCAGTACTTC. V usage is TRBV11-3 and J usage is TRBJ2-5; D is perhaps TRBD2 (5 bases). The V and J ends lost 3 bases and 4 bases respectively, with 12 bases between them. CDR1 and CDR2 (germline): SGHNT, YENEEA. The CDR3 length is 14 residues.

The V call is TRBV19, the J call TRBJ2-3, with 9 bases aligning to TRBD2. Germline-derived CDR1 and CDR2 are LNHDA and SQIVND (reference sequence). This CDR3 region has 16 residues. V lost 3 bases to trimming and J lost 4 bases; unmatched junction nucleotides: 8. CDR3 DNA sequence: TGTGCCAGTAGTATCTCTTGGCGGGGGGGCGCAGATACGCAGTATTTT. Its protein is CASSISWRGGADTQYF.

The chain links TRBV10-3 to TRBJ1-2; the D is unclear. Germline-derived CDR1 and CDR2 are ENHRY and SYGVKD. Trimming left V 0 bases short and J 4 bases short, with 12 bases between. CDR3 length equals 15 residues. CDR3 protein: CAISESYRESYGYTF. In DNA form, the CDR3 reads TGTGCCATCAGTGAGTCCTACAGAGAATCCTATGGCTACACCTTC.

J is TRBJ1-3 and V is TRBV11-2; D is uncertain. The CDR3 contains 16 residues. The V gene lost 6 bases and the J gene lost 0 bases, with 15 bases spanning the gap. Germline values: CDR1 SGHAT, CDR2 FQNNGV. CDR3 DNA: TGTGCCAGCAGTCCTTCCAGCGTCCTCTCTGGAAACACCATATATTTT. Translated: CASSPSSVLSGNTIYF.

A few counts support this clone. The chain has TRBV6-1 and TRBJ2-7; 11 positions agree with TRBD2. From germline, CDR1 is MNHNS and CDR2 SASEGT. CDR3 length: 15 amino acids. J gave up 4 bases and V 4 bases, and 6 bases lay outside the gene matches. DNA for the CDR3: TGTGCCAGCAGTGTCCTAGCGGGAGGATCATACGAGCAGTACTTC. Its protein product is CASSVLAGGSYEQYF.

This rearrangement joins TRBV6-1 to TRBJ2-7, with TRBD1 as a possible D gene (6 bases). The CDR3 has 12 amino acids. V shed 7 bases and J shed 3 bases, with 10 bases lying between them. Germline assignment: CDR1 MNHNS and CDR2 SASEGT. CDR3 sequence reads: CASTMGHYEQYF. In nucleotides, the CDR3 is TGTGCCAGCACTATGGGACACTACGAGCAGTACTTC.

CDR3 loop: CASTIRSYNEQFF. For the CDR3, the DNA is TGTGCCAGCACTATACGCTCCTACAATGAGCAGTTCTTC. The chain joins TRBV21-1 to TRBJ2-1; the D segment call TRBD2 is taken from the table without a DNA check. TRBV21-1 is an annotated pseudogene. This CDR3 spans 13 amino acids.

The CDR3 nucleotides read TGTGCCAGCTCACCAGCGCTAGCGGGGTACACAGATACGCAGTATTTT. Protein product: CASSPALAGYTDTQYF. This chain uses TRBV18 with TRBJ2-3, with 9 bases aligning to TRBD2. V lost 2 bases to trimming and J lost 2 bases; unmatched junction nucleotides: 5. This CDR3 spans 16 amino acids. Germline V CDR1 and CDR2: KGHSH, LQKENI. The variable domain in full, completed from reference TRBV18 and TRBJ2-3, reads NAGVMQNPRHLVRRRGQEARLRCSPMKGHSHVYWYRQLPEEGLKFMVYLQKENIIDESGMPKERFSAEFPKEGPSILRIQQVVRGDSAAYFCASSPALAGYTDTQYFGPGTRLTVL.

V usage is TRBV6-5 and J usage is TRBJ1-3, with D possibly TRBD1 on 5 matching bases. Trimming removed 0 bases at V and 2 bases at J, with 8 bases between. The germline gives CDR1 MNHEY, CDR2 SVGAGI. This CDR3 comprises 15 residues. CDR3 in amino acids: CASSYSGAPGNTIYF. DNA of the CDR3: TGTGCCAGCAGTTACTCAGGGGCCCCTGGAAACACCATATATTTT.

The chain couples TRBV21-1 to TRBJ1-1; the table's TRBD1 call for D was not verified on the DNA. TRBV21-1 represents a pseudogene. The CDR3 spans 16 residues. The CDR3 is CASSPRKDRGYTEAFF. The CDR3 nucleotides read TGTGCCAGCAGCCCCCGGAAGGACAGGGGCTACACTGAAGCTTTCTTT.

V usage is TRBV6-4 and J usage is TRBJ2-1; D is possibly TRBD2 (6 bases). Looked up from germline, CDR1 is MRHNA and CDR2 is SNTAGT. The V end lost 3 bases, the J end lost 6 bases, and 12 bases lay between the germline ends. This CDR3 has 14 amino acids. DNA of the CDR3: TGTGCCAGCAGTGAGGGCAGGGAGGTCAATGAGCAGTTCTTC. It codes for CASSEGREVNEQFF.

The chain couples TRBV9 to TRBJ2-3, with D possibly TRBD1 on 6 matching bases. Trimming took 2 bases from V and 2 from J, leaving 9 bases between them. The CDR3 is 14 amino acids. Germline V CDR1 and CDR2: SGDLS, YYNGEE. CDR3 nucleotide sequence: TGTGCCAGCAGCGTGGGGACAACCACAGATACGCAGTATTTT. Translated, it gives CASSVGTTTDTQYF.

This clone appeared a few times. V and J are TRBV5-1 and TRBJ1-6; the D is unclear. Trimming pared 1 base from V and 8 bases from J, leaving 7 bases between. The CDR3 is 13 amino acids. Germline V lookup: CDR1 SGHRS, CDR2 YFSETQ. The CDR3: CASSLKLDSPLHF. The CDR3 nucleotides read TGCGCCAGCAGCTTGAAGCTGGATTCACCCCTCCACTTT.

The CDR3 spells CASSEENAKRVWAEAFF. In DNA form, the CDR3 reads TGTGCCAGCAGTGAAGAAAACGCGAAGAGGGTATGGGCTGAAGCTTTCTTT. The rearrangement links TRBV6-4 to TRBJ1-1; D is unresolved. Trimming took 3 bases from V and 6 from J, leaving 23 bases between them. There are 17 residues in the CDR3. CDR1 is MRHNA, CDR2 SNTAGT, per germline.

V is TRBV30 and J is TRBJ1-5; 9 bases map to TRBD1. Per the germline V gene, CDR1 is GTSNPN and CDR2 is SVGIG (reference sequence). Trimming removed 1 base from V and 5 bases from J; junction bases left unmatched: 9. The CDR3 length is 16 residues. CDR3 region: CAWSAAGQGRYQPQHF. The CDR3 bases are TGTGCCTGGAGTGCGGCCGGACAGGGGAGGTATCAGCCCCAGCATTTT.

V gene TRBV19 combines with J gene TRBJ1-6; tentatively, D is TRBD1 (6 bases). Deletions cut 7 bases from V and 15 bases from J, with 16 bases between. The germline V gene encodes CDR1 LNHDA and CDR2 SQIVND (reference sequence). This CDR3 is 12 amino acids long. The CDR3 DNA reads TGTGCCAGTAATAATAGGGCGGACAGCCTCCACTTT. This translates into CASNNRADSLHF.

This chain connects TRBV18 to TRBJ1-6; TRBD1 might be the D (5 bases). The CDR3 consists of 13 residues. V lost 4 bases, J lost 8 bases, and 9 bases lay in between. Germline assignment: CDR1 KGHSH and CDR2 LQKENI. The CDR3 bases are TGTGCCAGCTCACTCGCGGGGGATTCACCCCTCCACTTT. This translates into CASSLAGDSPLHF.

This chain links TRBV23-1 with TRBJ1-2; perhaps TRBD1 as D (5 bases). Being an ORF, TRBV23-1 has a function that is uncertain. V gave up 4 bases and J gave up 2 bases, with 17 bases separating them. This CDR3 is 16 amino acids long. CDR3 bases: TGCGCCAGCAGTCCCTGGACAATTCGGTGGAACTATGGCTACACCTTC. This translates into CASSPWTIRWNYGYTF.

The chain employs TRBV5-6 and TRBJ1-5, with D possibly being TRBD1 (6 bases). Germline V gene sequence: CDR1 SGHDT, CDR2 YYEEEE. CDR3 length: 17 amino acids. The V and J ends lost 0 bases and 2 bases respectively, with 15 bases between them. The CDR3 is CASSLVGEQGGNQPQHF. In DNA form, the CDR3 reads TGTGCCAGCAGCTTGGTAGGGGAACAGGGTGGCAATCAGCCCCAGCATTTT.

V is TRBV5-6 and J is TRBJ2-4; D is perhaps TRBD1 (6 bases). The CDR3 has 15 amino acids. Germline V CDR1 and CDR2: SGHDT, YYEEEE. V lost 0 bases and J lost 6, with 13 bases in between. The CDR3 loop reads CASSLAGAAGNIQYF. The CDR3 DNA follows: TGTGCCAGCAGCTTGGCAGGGGCGGCGGGAAACATTCAGTACTTC.

The CDR3 nucleotides are TGTGCCACCCAACAGGGCGGCAATCAGCCCCAGCATTTT. Protein: CATQQGGNQPQHF. The genes are TRBV15 and TRBJ1-5; perhaps TRBD1 as D (6 bases). The V end was cut by 8 bases, the J end by 2 bases, with 10 bases between. CDR1 is LNHNV and CDR2 is YYDKDF in the germline V gene (reference sequence). The CDR3 covers 13 residues.